Each of the 24 T cell receptor beta chains below was sequenced from the same sample in a study of Ad26.COV2.S vaccination and SARS-CoV-2 variants (dated by TCRdb to the early 2020s). Receptors were amplified or captured by the immunoSEQ multiplex PCR assay. TCRdb took this table from immuneACCESS and kept in-frame rearrangements with V and J called. Such tables lack part of the clones; where checked against another copy, unresolved V genes explain under half of the gap, and the rest is unexplained. The sample records about 440,000 clones, 90% of which are singletons. The ten largest clones add up to roughly 4% of the sample. The label giving this sample's treatment or condition can be read as: roughly 20 received Ad26.COV2.S at low or high dose, single or two shots; 5 received placebo; per-sample allocation not given. For vaccine and placebo recipients, the sequenced repertoires came from samples collected on day 63 after the first injection.

Material: peripheral blood, obtained in a trial of Ad26.COV2.S vaccine versus placebo. These receptors came from a person aged 18-60 years who received the Ad26.COV2.S COVID-19 vaccine or a placebo.

The rearrangement uses TRBV7-2 and TRBJ2-1; maybe TRBD2 (6 bases). V lost 1 base to trimming and J lost 0 bases, with 16 bases between them. The length of the CDR3 is 18 residues. Germline-derived CDR1 and CDR2 are SGHTA and FQGNSA. The CDR3: CASSLGSGAFTSYNEQFF. The CDR3 nucleotides read TGTGCCAGCAGCTTAGGTTCGGGAGCTTTCACCTCCTACAATGAGCAGTTCTTC.

The chain employs TRBV2 and TRBJ1-6; D is possibly TRBD1 (5 bases). The CDR3 extends over 14 amino acids. V was pared by 4 bases and J by 2 bases, with 6 bases between. Germline assignment: CDR1 SNHLY and CDR2 FYNNEI. The CDR3 region is CASSVGPYNSPLHF. CDR3 bases: TGTGCCAGCAGTGTGGGGCCCTATAATTCACCCCTCCACTTT.

The V call is TRBV4-3, the J call TRBJ1-1; no clear D. CDR1 and CDR2 from the germline V gene are LGHNA and YSLEER. Trimming shortened V by 4 bases and J by 1 base, and 7 bases separated the two germline ends. CDR3 length equals 13 residues. CDR3 residues: CASSRRRNTEAFF. CDR3 nucleotide sequence: TGCGCCAGCAGCCGGCGGCGGAACACTGAAGCTTTCTTT.

The chain combines TRBV11-3 with TRBJ2-7; D is unresolved. Per the germline V gene, CDR1 is SGHNT and CDR2 is YENEEA. The CDR3 loop spans 13 amino acids. V was shortened by 1 base and J by 2 bases, with 6 bases between the two germline ends. The CDR3 sequence: CASSLGRAYEQYF. For the CDR3, the DNA is TGTGCCAGCAGCTTAGGGCGAGCCTACGAGCAGTACTTC.

J is TRBJ2-1 and V is TRBV24-1; D ambiguous. The length of the CDR3 is 13 residues. Trimming cost V 2 bases and J 8 bases, with 9 bases left between them. Germline V lookup: CDR1 KGHDR, CDR2 SFDVKD. In DNA form, the CDR3 reads TGTGCCACCAGTGATTCCCGTGGCTATGAGCAGTTCTTC. This gives the protein CATSDSRGYEQFF.

The chain combines TRBV29-1 with TRBJ2-2; 8 positions agree with TRBD2. The CDR3 extends over 15 amino acids. V shed 7 bases and J 3 bases; nucleotides not matched to a gene: 10. Germline V CDR1 and CDR2: SQVTM, ANQGSEA. CDR3 sequence reads: CSAIPGLDYTGELFF. The DNA of the CDR3 is TGCAGCGCCATTCCGGGACTAGACTACACCGGGGAGCTGTTTTTT.

The chain recombines TRBV14 with TRBJ2-3, with a tentative D call TRBD2 (5 bases). From germline, CDR1 is SGHDN and CDR2 FVKESK. Trimming pared 3 bases from V and 0 bases from J, leaving 13 bases between. The CDR3 is made up of 16 amino acids. CDR3 residues: CASSHLSGASTDTQYF. The CDR3 DNA is TGTGCCAGCAGCCATCTCAGCGGAGCTAGCACAGATACGCAGTATTTT.

The J gene is TRBJ2-2, the V gene TRBV15; 9 bases map to TRBD1. V was pared by 1 base and J by 5 bases, with 5 bases of the junction left unmatched. CDR1 and CDR2 (germline): LNHNV, YYDKDF (reference sequence). The CDR3 extends over 16 amino acids. CDR3 DNA: TGTGCCACCAGCAGAGGGAGACAGGGGGGAACCGGGGAGCTGTTTTTT. Translating it yields CATSRGRQGGTGELFF.

This sequence joins TRBV28 and TRBJ2-4, with TRBD2 as a possible D gene (5 bases). Germline CDR1 and CDR2: MDHEN and SYDVKM. The V end was cut by 6 bases, the J end by 1 base, with 10 bases between. The CDR3 covers 14 residues. The CDR3 DNA reads TGTGCCAGCAGCGCGGGCGGGGCCAAAAACATTCAGTACTTC. Amino acid sequence: CASSAGGAKNIQYF.

The chain employs TRBV19 and TRBJ1-4, with 7 nucleotides matching TRBD1. The germline V gene has CDR1 LNHDA and CDR2 SQIVND (reference sequence). The trim removed 6 bases at V and 3 bases at J, leaving 7 bases unmatched. The CDR3 sequence is 15 residues long. This CDR3 reads CASRGSGTANEKLFF. In DNA, the CDR3 is TGTGCCAGTAGGGGGTCCGGGACAGCTAATGAAAAACTGTTTTTT.

The rearrangement joins TRBV18 to TRBJ2-3; D remains unclear. Germline CDR1 is KGHSH and CDR2 is LQKENI. The CDR3 is 14 amino acids. Trimming pared 3 bases from V and 2 bases from J, leaving 9 bases between. Here the CDR3 reads CASSPALLTDTQYF. DNA for the CDR3: TGTGCCAGCTCACCCGCCCTCCTCACAGATACGCAGTATTTT.

The chain recombines TRBV7-9 with TRBJ1-4; D gene ambiguous. The CDR3 loop spans 15 amino acids. Germline V gene lookup returns CDR1 SEHNR and CDR2 FQNEAQ (reference sequence). The V and J ends lost 5 bases and 0 bases respectively, with 10 bases between them. CDR3 in amino acids: CASSRPMPTNEKLFF. The CDR3 DNA reads as TGTGCCAGCAGCCGCCCCATGCCAACTAATGAAAAACTGTTTTTT. Based on the CDR3 plus reference TRBV7-9 and TRBJ1-4, the full variable domain is DTGVSQNPRHKITKRGQNVTFRCDPISEHNRLYWYRQTLGQGPEFLTYFQNEAQLEKSRLLSDRFSAERPKGSFSTLEIQRTEQGDSAMYLCASSRPMPTNEKLFFGSGTQLSVL.

The chain recombines TRBV28 with TRBJ2-3; TRBD2 aligns across 13 bases. The CDR3 contains 18 residues. V was pared by 5 bases and J by 2 bases, with 10 bases of the junction left unmatched. Germline assignment: CDR1 MDHEN and CDR2 SYDVKM. CDR3: CASSTTSGRASFTDTQYF. The CDR3 nucleotides read TGTGCCAGCAGTACAACTAGCGGGAGGGCCTCCTTCACAGATACGCAGTATTTT.

The CDR3 DNA sequence: TGTGCCAGCAGTCCCCTACAGACCTACAATGAGCAGTTCTTC. It yields the protein CASSPLQTYNEQFF. The rearrangement uses TRBV28 and TRBJ2-1; D call uncertain. Germline CDR1 and CDR2: MDHEN and SYDVKM. The CDR3 sequence is 14 residues long. Trimming pared 5 bases from V and 2 bases from J, leaving 10 bases between.

V and J are TRBV6-5 and TRBJ1-2; TRBD1 might be the D (5 bases). The V end lost 6 bases, the J end lost 4 bases, and 12 bases lay between the germline ends. Germline V gene data show CDR1 as MNHEY and CDR2 as SVGAGI. The CDR3 runs to 13 residues. The CDR3: CASRSTGLYGYTF. CDR3 sequence (DNA): TGTGCCAGCAGATCGACGGGGCTCTATGGCTACACCTTC.

The rearrangement links TRBV6-2 or TRBV6-3 to TRBJ1-2; 12 bases are shared with TRBD1. Trimming at V came to 2 bases and at J to 4 bases, leaving 8 bases not matched to a gene. Germline CDR1 reads MNHEY; CDR2 reads SVGEGT. The CDR3 is made up of 17 amino acids. The CDR3 loop reads CASSYESGTGGSYGYTF. The CDR3 DNA reads as TGTGCCAGCAGTTACGAATCGGGGACAGGGGGCTCCTATGGCTACACCTTC.

The V and J genes are TRBV20-1 and TRBJ2-1; a weak D match, TRBD2 (6 bases). Germline V gives CDR1 DFQATT, CDR2 SNEGSKA (reference sequence). The CDR3 spans 11 residues. V was shortened by 6 bases and J by 12 bases, with 15 bases between the two germline ends. The CDR3: CSALTSTGQFF. The CDR3 DNA reads TGCAGTGCATTGACTAGTACAGGGCAGTTCTTC.

The genes are TRBV27 and TRBJ2-1; the match to TRBD1 covers 8 bases. The V gene end was trimmed by 7 bases and the J gene end by 5 bases; junction bases not matched to a gene: 7. The CDR3 sequence is 14 residues long. Germline V lookup: CDR1 MNHEY, CDR2 SMNVEV (reference sequence). CDR3 region: CASTGTGVHNEQFF. CDR3 bases: TGTGCCAGCACCGGGACAGGCGTCCACAATGAGCAGTTCTTC.

Here the CDR3 DNA reads TGTGCCAGCAGCGACGGGACGGGAAACACTGAAGCTTTCTTT. It yields the protein CASSDGTGNTEAFF. This chain links TRBV13 with TRBJ1-1; tentative D call: TRBD1 (5 bases). Trimming pared 5 bases from V and 2 bases from J, leaving 12 bases between. The CDR3 loop spans 14 amino acids. Germline lookup yields CDR1 PRHDT and CDR2 FYEKMQ (reference sequence).

The chain links TRBV5-6 to TRBJ1-2; TRBD1 matches at 7 bases. Germline V lookup: CDR1 SGHDT, CDR2 YYEEEE. The ends lost 0 bases at V and 4 bases at J; junction bases unmatched: 6. The CDR3 sequence is 15 residues long. DNA for the CDR3: TGTGCCAGCAGCTTGGGAACAGGGGCAGCCTATGGCTACACCTTC. It yields the protein CASSLGTGAAYGYTF.

This chain connects TRBV7-7 to TRBJ1-1; D gene uncertain. There are 11 residues in the CDR3. V was clipped by 3 bases and J by 10 bases, with 9 bases between them. The V gene's germline CDR1 is SSHAT and CDR2 FNYEAQ (reference sequence). CDR3 residues: CASSFVPRAFF. Here the CDR3 DNA reads TGTGCCAGCAGCTTCGTACCGCGAGCTTTCTTT.

This clone was detected only once. This chain joins TRBV5-4 and TRBJ2-3; 7 positions agree with TRBD2. After removal of 3 bases from V and 4 bases from J, the junction contained 5 bases not matched to a gene. The CDR3 runs to 14 residues. CDR1 and CDR2 from the germline V gene are SGHNT and YYREEE (reference sequence). This CDR3 reads CASSSRLAPDTQYF. As DNA, the CDR3 is TGTGCCAGCAGCTCAAGACTAGCCCCAGATACGCAGTATTTT.

The genes are TRBV14 and TRBJ2-3; D is possibly TRBD2 (6 bases). Germline V lookup: CDR1 SGHDN, CDR2 FVKESK. The germline V and J ends were trimmed by 4 bases and 2 bases, with 10 bases remaining between them. The CDR3 is made up of 14 amino acids. CDR3 sequence: CASSRRDFTDTQYF. The CDR3 DNA is TGTGCCAGCAGCCGACGGGACTTCACAGATACGCAGTATTTT.

This chain connects TRBV10-3 to TRBJ2-4, with D perhaps assigned TRBD1 or TRBD2 (5 bases each). V dropped 4 bases and J dropped 7 bases, with 5 bases sitting between them. This CDR3 region has 11 residues. The V gene's germline CDR1 is ENHRY and CDR2 SYGVKD. CDR3 nucleotide sequence: TGTGCCATCAGTGGGGGGAACATTCAGTACTTC. This sequence encodes CAISGGNIQYF.